This T cell receptor (beta chain) was profiled in a study of T cells in Graves' hyperthyroidism and ophthalmopathy. Overall study: Peripheral blood was collected at initial diagnosis, before any treatment.

Uncontrolled infection, other autoimmune disease, pregnancy or lactation led to exclusion. This clonotype was observed many times. Its antigen remains unknown. The CDR3 consists of 16 residues. Germline values: CDR1 SGHVS, CDR2 FQNEAQ. Trimming at V came to 5 bases and at J to 7 bases, leaving 8 bases not matched to a gene. Study conclusions and caveats: Most expanded thyroid clonotypes above 0.001 recurred in blood.

RNA transcripts provided the source from which TCR beta CDR3 regions were amplified. The HTBI set primed first-round TCR CDR3 RT-PCR. TCRdb re-called the multiplex PCR reads through MiXCR, storing one row per CDR3 protein. The sample lists about 340,000 distinct CDR3 sequences; approximately 22% were seen once. The rearrangement joins TRBV7-8 to TRBJ2-1, with TRBD2 identical over 13 bases. The clonotype comes from a woman between 50 and 59 years old with Graves' hyperthyroidism. The specimen sequenced was blood. CDR3 protein: CASSGWTSGGGNEQFF. The CDR3 DNA is TGTGCCAGCAGCGGGTGGACTAGCGGGGGTGGAAATGAGCAGTTCTTC.